The TCR beta chain described here comes from a study of T cell responses to AZD1222 COVID-19 vaccine. In the case of this clone: What it binds is not known.

Libraries were prepared by immunoSEQ multiplex PCR; TCRdb keeps only in-frame clonotypes and omits some of them. In the table there are some 99,000 clones, 85% to 90% of which are singletons. Combined were second doses at about 4 or about 12 weeks. Study-wide points: Donors in the cohort were predominantly white British and more often female, and clonal diversity was possibly underestimated.

V shed 0 bases and J shed 3 bases, with 13 bases lying between them. CDR3 length equals 16 residues. The germline CDR1 and CDR2 sequences are SGDLS and YYNGEE. The receptor was derived from an adult who received the AZD1222 COVID-19 vaccine. The J gene is TRBJ2-1, the V gene TRBV9; the D gene is possibly TRBD2 (5 bases). The sample here was peripheral blood, taken 28 days after the second AZD1222 dose. CDR3: CASSVDVGVGYNEQFF. The CDR3 DNA follows: TGTGCCAGCAGCGTAGACGTGGGAGTGGGCTACAATGAGCAGTTCTTC.